The clone carrying this TCR beta chain was seen a few times. Its antigen remains unidentified. These data are taken from a study of identical twins. Findings and limits, study-wide: In beta out-of-frame sequences, the excess sharing between twins was weaker. Models, which agreed with sharing between unrelated individuals, nonetheless underestimated the out-of-frame TCR alpha sharing seen in monozygotic twins. Abundant beta clonotypes from cord blood bore fewer insertions; memory repertoires lacked this pattern.

TCRdb analysed the 5' RACE reads with MiXCR anew, one entry per CDR3 protein. The sample has under 900,000 distinct CDR3 sequences, 9% to 15% seen once; the top ten hold around 1.5%. These data are also associated with another study on yellow fever vaccine responses in identical twins.

This receptor was taken from a woman younger than 30 in good health. The sequencing input was PBMCs.

This chain's CDR3 is CASSFREGKQFF. Here the CDR3 DNA reads TGTGCCAGCAGTTTCCGGGAGGGGAAGCAGTTCTTC. The J gene is TRBJ2-1, the V gene TRBV12-3 or TRBV12-4, with 8 bases identical to TRBD2. The CDR3 length is 12 residues. Trimming at V came to 3 bases and at J to 11 bases, leaving 3 bases not matched to a gene.